The 18 T cell receptor beta chains listed next were all sequenced from one sample in a study of T-cell reconstitution after alpha-beta-depleted transplantation in children. The TCRbeta library incorporated unique molecular identifiers. MiXCR, applied by TCRdb to the PCR reads, yields one record per CDR3 protein. The repertoire holds about 350,000 distinct CDR3 sequences, with about an eighth as singletons. Sample: PBMCs, taken from the stem cell graft. All receptors come from a human donor who donated a stem cell graft to a child with Fanconi anemia.

The genes are TRBV7-7 and TRBJ2-7, with TRBD1 matching 9 bases. The CDR3 runs to 15 residues. The germline V gene encodes CDR1 SSHAT and CDR2 FNYEAQ (reference sequence). V lost 7 bases, J lost 3 bases, and 10 bases stayed unmatched. The CDR3 is CASTSTGTGLYEQYV. The DNA for the CDR3 is TGTGCCAGCACTTCCACCGGGACAGGGCTCTACGAGCAGTACGTC.

The V call is TRBV28, the J call TRBJ2-7, with a possible D match to TRBD1 (6 bases). The V end was cut by 6 bases, the J end by 4 bases, with 16 bases between. The CDR3 length is 14 residues. Per the germline V gene, CDR1 is MDHEN and CDR2 is SYDVKM. CDR3 DNA: TGTGCCAGCAGCCCAGGGGAGTCAGCATACGAGCAGTACGTC. Protein sequence: CASSPGESAYEQYV.

The rearrangement uses TRBV10-3 and TRBJ1-1; a possible D gene is TRBD1 (5 bases). Germline V gene data show CDR1 as ENHRY and CDR2 as SYGVKD. The CDR3 consists of 13 residues. V lost 6 bases, J lost 6 bases, and 14 bases lay in between. CDR3: CAIRDDRGAEAFF. In DNA, the CDR3 is TGTGCCATCAGGGATGACCGGGGGGCTGAAGCTTTCTTT.

The chain has TRBV12-3 or TRBV12-4 and TRBJ1-2, with TRBD1 matching 7 bases. The CDR3 is 14 residues long. The V gene end was trimmed by 2 bases and the J gene end by 0 bases; junction bases not matched to a gene: 0. In DNA, the CDR3 is TGTGCCAGCAGTTTACAGGGGGCTAACTATGGCTACACCTTC. The encoded protein is CASSLQGANYGYTF.

This clonotype has more than one count but fewer than ten. The chain employs TRBV20-1 and TRBJ1-4, with a tentative D call TRBD1 (5 bases). V lost 5 bases to trimming and J lost 4 bases, with 11 bases between them. Per germline, CDR1 DFQATT and CDR2 SNEGSKA (reference sequence). The CDR3 sequence is 13 residues long. In DNA form, the CDR3 reads TGCAGTGCTGTTGACAGAATTAATGAAAAACTGTTTTTT. Protein: CSAVDRINEKLFF.

This clonotype showed up many times. The gene calls are TRBV9 and TRBJ1-2; D is perhaps TRBD1 (6 bases). There are 14 residues in the CDR3. CDR1 is SGDLS and CDR2 is YYNGEE in the germline V gene. With 0 bases removed from V and 8 bases from J, the gap between germline ends came to 14 bases. The CDR3 region has the DNA TGTGCCAGCAGCGTAGTCGGGGGGGCTCGAGGCTACACCTTC. Its protein product is CASSVVGGARGYTF. The full variable domain, its missing parts supplied by reference TRBV9 and TRBJ1-2, is DSGVTQTPKHLITATGQRVTLRCSPRSGDLSVYWYQQSLDQGLQFLIQYYNGEERAKGNILERFSAQQFPDLHSELNLSSLELGDSALYFCASSVVGGARGYTFGSGTRLTVV.

V gene TRBV4-3 combines with J gene TRBJ1-3; D is perhaps TRBD1 (5 bases). This CDR3 has 16 residues. Germline-derived CDR1 and CDR2 are LGHNA and YSLEER. V was pared by 1 base and J by 1 base, with 11 bases between. CDR3 nucleotides: TGCGCCAGCAGCCAAGTGCGAGGGGTTTCTGGAAACACCATATATTTT. Translation gives CASSQVRGVSGNTIYF.

V is TRBV20-1 and J is TRBJ2-5; D perhaps matches TRBD2 (6 bases). Germline CDR1 reads DFQATT; CDR2 reads SNEGSKA (reference sequence). This CDR3 has 13 amino acids. The V end was cut by 7 bases, the J end by 5 bases, with 17 bases between. The CDR3 region has the DNA TGCAGTGGGCGGGGCTCGGAGGGTGAGACCCAGTACTTC. Translated, it gives CSGRGSEGETQYF.

This clonotype was seen many times. CDR3 nucleotides: TGCAGCGCGGACATCCTGAGCTCCTACAATGAGCAGTTCTTC. Amino acids: CSADILSSYNEQFF. The chain employs TRBV29-1 and TRBJ2-1; D possibly corresponds to TRBD1 (5 bases). This CDR3 spans 14 amino acids. CDR1 is SQVTM and CDR2 is ANQGSEA in the germline V gene. V was trimmed by 7 bases and J by 0 bases, leaving 13 bases between them.

The chain carries TRBV7-9 and TRBJ2-1; tentatively, D is TRBD1 or TRBD2 (5 bases each). The CDR3 sequence is 14 residues long. V was shortened by 3 bases and J by 4 bases, with 10 bases between the two germline ends. Germline V lookup: CDR1 SEHNR, CDR2 FQNEAQ (reference sequence). In DNA form, the CDR3 reads TGTGCCAGCAGCTTGCCTGGGACGTACAATGAGCAGTTCTTC. This encodes CASSLPGTYNEQFF.

Turning to this clonotype: A much larger clone lies one base from this, so it may be a read error. Without the conserved terminal phenylalanine or tryptophan, this CDR3 likely stems from a read error. The chain has TRBV12-3 or TRBV12-4 and TRBJ1-1; D may be TRBD1 (5 bases). This CDR3 comprises 13 residues. The ends were cut back, 0 bases at V and 7 bases at J, with 9 bases in the middle. In nucleotides, the CDR3 is TGTGCCAGCAGTTTAGCGCAGGGCCTTGAAGCTTTCTAT. It codes for CASSLAQGLEAFY.

Ten or more counts support this clonotype. The chain recombines TRBV5-1 with TRBJ2-1, with D possibly being TRBD2 (6 bases). The CDR3 has 12 residues. CDR1 is SGHRS and CDR2 is YFSETQ in the germline V gene. Trimming cost V 4 bases and J 10 bases, with 12 bases left between them. The CDR3 loop reads CASSLTRGEQFF. For the CDR3, the DNA is TGCGCCAGCAGCCTGACTAGGGGAGAGCAGTTCTTC.

This clonotype was seen ten or more times. The CDR3 here is CASSFGQGHHNEQFF. The CDR3 DNA is TGTGCCAGCAGTTTTGGACAGGGGCATCACAATGAGCAGTTCTTC. The chain links TRBV27 to TRBJ2-1; 9 bases align to TRBD1. The CDR3 extends over 15 amino acids. Germline CDR1 and CDR2: MNHEY and SMNVEV (reference sequence). J lost 5 bases, V lost 3 bases, and 5 bases had no gene match.

This clonotype turned up a few times. The chain is built from TRBV4-3 and TRBJ2-3; TRBD1 agrees at 8 bases. The length of the CDR3 is 16 residues. Germline V gene lookup returns CDR1 LGHNA and CDR2 YSLEER. The V segment lost 4 bases and the J segment 5 bases; nucleotides outside the gene matches: 11. In DNA, the CDR3 is TGCGCCAGCAGCCCGGACAGGGCTCCCCCGAGAGATACGCAGTATTTT. Translation: CASSPDRAPPRDTQYF.

In its sample, this clonotype was seen many times. This chain joins TRBV7-8 and TRBJ1-1, with D unresolved. V dropped 4 bases and J dropped 3 bases, with 9 bases sitting between them. This CDR3 region has 13 residues. Germline values: CDR1 SGHVS, CDR2 FQNEAQ. CDR3: CASSSPGYTEAFF. Here the CDR3 DNA reads TGTGCCAGCAGCTCCCCGGGGTACACTGAAGCTTTCTTT.

This chain joins TRBV7-9 and TRBJ1-6; D ambiguous. The germline gives CDR1 SEHNR, CDR2 FQNEAQ (reference sequence). The CDR3 has 13 amino acids. Trimming cost V 5 bases and J 8 bases, with 10 bases left between them. DNA of the CDR3: TGTGCCAGCAGCCTCCAGCAGGATTCACCCCTCCACTTT. This encodes CASSLQQDSPLHF.

This clonotype was counted a few times. J is TRBJ1-4 and V is TRBV7-6, with D maybe TRBD1 (6 bases). The germline V gene has CDR1 SGHVS and CDR2 FNYEAQ. This CDR3 comprises 15 residues. V was clipped by 3 bases and J by 4 bases, with 12 bases between them. The CDR3 protein is CASSFAQGYNEKLFF. CDR3 coding DNA: TGTGCCAGCAGCTTCGCCCAGGGGTATAATGAAAAACTGTTTTTT.

The chain is built from TRBV12-3 or TRBV12-4 and TRBJ1-3; D possibly corresponds to TRBD1 (5 bases). The CDR3 length is 13 residues. V was trimmed by 7 bases and J by 4 bases, leaving 11 bases between them. The CDR3 spells CASKTTAGNTIYF. DNA for the CDR3: TGTGCCAGCAAGACGACAGCCGGAAACACCATATATTTT.